This T cell receptor beta chain was sequenced during a study of cytomegalovirus exposure and HLA in healthy donors. The CDR3 spans 14 residues. Looked up from germline, CDR1 is MGHRA and CDR2 is YSYEKL. V gave up 3 bases and J gave up 5 bases, with 13 bases separating them. In the PCR, 60 Vbeta and 13 Jbeta primers were used. Here immunoSEQ multiplex PCR was the method, and the copy in TCRdb shows in-frame clones only, minus some. The data include approximately 47,000 clones; the top ten clones carry about a sixth. Sequenced input: PBMCs. This clonotype was sampled from a male donor in good health and CMV-seronegative. This sequence joins TRBV4-1 and TRBJ2-5, with D perhaps TRBD1 (5 bases). The CDR3 bases are TGCGCCAGCAGCCATATCAGGGCCAGGGAGACCCAGTACTTC. Protein: CASSHIRARETQYF.